Listed below are T cell receptor beta chains from one sample, sequenced in a study of blood T cell repertoires in COVID-19. TCRdb's table, derived via immunoSEQ multiplex PCR, lists solely in-frame clones and lacks some. The sample lists more than 110,000 clones; roughly 79% were seen once. The specimen was PBMCs or T cells enriched from blood (not recorded which). These receptors came from a woman between 50 and 59 years old who had recovered from COVID-19. Each CDR3 is given with its conserved first and last residue. Each record gives: clone size, J gene, V gene, D gene, CDR3 DNA, CDR3 protein. D genes are given only for firm matches. Size is stated for part of the rows, as once, few or many counts, or as a class when the clone is expanded.

>few|TRBJ2-3|TRBV10-1|TRBD1
TGCGCCAGCAGTACAGGGGGCGCCGGCACAGATACGCAGTATTTT
CASSTGGAGTDTQYF
>few|TRBJ1-1|TRBV10-2|NA
TGCGCCAGCAGGGGGGGGGCGGACACTGAAGCTTTCTTT
CASRGGADTEAFF
>NA|TRBJ1-2|TRBV12-3/TRBV12-4|NA
TGTGCCAGCAGTATTCACAGGGATGGCTACACCTTC
CASSIHRDGYTF
>NA|TRBJ1-2|TRBV28|TRBD1
TGTGCCAGCCGGACAGGGGTTTATGGCTACACCTTC
CASRTGVYGYTF
>once|TRBJ2-1|TRBV5-1|NA
TGCGCCAGCAGGGACAGGGAGGGGCAGTTCTTC
CASRDREGQFF
>NA|TRBJ2-1|TRBV19|NA
TGTGCCAGTAGTATAGGCAGGGTGGGCAATGAGCAGTTCTTC
CASSIGRVGNEQFF
>NA|TRBJ2-5|TRBV7-8|TRBD1
TGTGCCAGCAGCATTGCAGGGGGAGAGACCCAGTACTTC
CASSIAGGETQYF
>NA|TRBJ1-6|TRBV30|NA
TGTGCCTGGAGGCGGCAGCATAATTCACCCCTCCACTTT
CAWRRQHNSPLHF
>NA|TRBJ1-5|TRBV29-1|NA
TGCAGCGCCACTATGACAGGCTATAGCAATCAGCCCCAGCATTTT
CSATMTGYSNQPQHF
>NA|TRBJ1-2|TRBV19|NA
TGTGCCAGTAGTATGCCCTACAGGTCTACTCACCAGACCCACTATGGCTACACCTTC
CASSMPYRSTHQTHYGYTF
>NA|TRBJ2-3|TRBV10-3|NA
TGTGCCATAGGGGCCGGCCTGGGCAGCACAGATACGCAGTATTTT
CAIGAGLGSTDTQYF
>NA|TRBJ2-5|TRBV5-1|TRBD2
TGCGCCAGCAGCTTCCCTGAAAGCGGGGGGGCGTGGGAGACCCAGTACTTC
CASSFPESGGAWETQYF
>few|TRBJ1-1|TRBV6-1|NA
TGTGCCAGCAGCTCGAGTGTTGAAGCTTTCTTT
CASSSSVEAFF
>NA|TRBJ2-3|TRBV7-3|NA
TGTGCCAGCAGCCGCTTAAGGCTAGGCGGAACTAGCACAGATACGCAGTATTTT
CASSRLRLGGTSTDTQYF
>NA|TRBJ2-7|TRBV6-5|TRBD2
TGTGCCAGCAGTTATAGCGGGAGCCTCTACGAGCAGTACTTC
CASSYSGSLYEQYF